This is a list of T cell receptor beta chains from one sample in a study of vaccination effects on CD4 cells after COVID-19. The repertoire was sequenced with immunoSEQ multiplex PCR; TCRdb's copy has only in-frame clones and lacks some. The sample carries around 67,000 clones, around 81% recorded once. The antigens for these receptors are not known. This specimen consisted of CD4+ T cells from PBMCs cultured with HCoV-229E spike peptides, obtained after COVID-19 vaccination. The origin of the receptors is a human donor who received a COVID-19 vaccine. The CDR3 runs from the conserved cysteine through the conserved F or W. The D gene is left open where the match is weak. Clone size is shown for a subset of rows, as once, few, many or a class of expanded clone.

CDR3nt	CDR3aa	v_gene	j_gene	abundance	d_gene
TGTGCCAGCAGCGTGGGACCGGCCTACAATGAGCAGTTCTTC	CASSVGPAYNEQFF	TRBV9	TRBJ2-1	few	.
TGTGCCAGCAGAAAACAGGTTACAGGAAACACCATATATTTT	CASRKQVTGNTIYF	TRBV6-5	TRBJ1-3	.	.
TGCGCCAGCAGCATAGGAGGAGATACGCAGTATTTT	CASSIGGDTQYF	TRBV5-1	TRBJ2-3	.	.
TGTGCCAGTAGAGACACCTCTGGAAACACCATATATTTT	CASRDTSGNTIYF	TRBV19	TRBJ1-3	once	.
TGTGCCACCCGACATTTCGGCTATGGCTACACCTTC	CATRHFGYGYTF	TRBV6-5	TRBJ1-2	few	.
TGTGCCAGCTCATCGACAGGGGTCGATAATTCACCCCTCCACTTT	CASSSTGVDNSPLHF	TRBV2	TRBJ1-6	few	TRBD1
TGCGCCAGCAGACATTCCCCAAGACGGGGGGGCCCACCCCACACAGATACGCAGTATTTT	CASRHSPRRGGPPHTDTQYF	TRBV4-1	TRBJ2-3	.	TRBD2
TGTGCCAGTAGTCCTACAGTCTCTGGAAACACCATATATTTT	CASSPTVSGNTIYF	TRBV19	TRBJ1-3	.	.
TGTGCCAGCAGCCCAGGGAACCTGAACACTGAAGCTTTCTTT	CASSPGNLNTEAFF	TRBV7-2	TRBJ1-1	.	.
TGTGCCAGCAGGATCAGGGGTGGGGGGACTGAAGCTTTCTTT	CASRIRGGGTEAFF	TRBV6-5	TRBJ1-1	.	.
TGTGCCAGTAGTACCAACACCTGGGACCGTAGCACAGATACGCAGTATTTT	CASSTNTWDRSTDTQYF	TRBV19	TRBJ2-3	.	.
TGTGCCAGCAGCCGCACAGGGGGCGCCGTCTATGGCTACACCTTC	CASSRTGGAVYGYTF	TRBV7-2	TRBJ1-2	.	TRBD1
TGCGCCAGCAGCAGAAAAGTAGGTGACTCGGGCACAGATACGCAGTATTTT	CASSRKVGDSGTDTQYF	TRBV4-1	TRBJ2-3	.	.
TGCGCCAGCCGACCGGGTGGGCCCTCGACTGAAGCTTTCTTT	CASRPGGPSTEAFF	TRBV10-1	TRBJ1-1	.	.
TGTGCCTGGAGCCCAGGGGGAGATACGCAGTATTTT	CAWSPGGDTQYF	TRBV30	TRBJ2-3	.	TRBD1
TGTGCCAGCTCCCAAAAACGGCAGGCGACTAATGAAAAACTGTTTTTT	CASSQKRQATNEKLFF	TRBV18	TRBJ1-4	.	.
TGTGCCAGCAGCCTCACAGACACTGAAGCTTTCTTT	CASSLTDTEAFF	TRBV7-8	TRBJ1-1	.	.
TGTGCCAGCAGCTTTAATAGAGAGACCCAGTACTTC	CASSFNRETQYF	TRBV7-8	TRBJ2-5	.	.
TGTGCCAGCAGAGGGACAGAGAATTCACCCCTCCACTTT	CASRGTENSPLHF	TRBV11-1	TRBJ1-6	.	TRBD1
TGTGCCAGCAGGGCAGGGGGCCAGGGGACCCAGTACTTC	CASRAGGQGTQYF	TRBV6-5	TRBJ2-5	.	TRBD1
TGTGCCAGCAGCTTAGGTAGAGGCAGGTCGGGCGATGGCTACACCTTC	CASSLGRGRSGDGYTF	TRBV7-2	TRBJ1-2	.	.
TGTGCCACATCGGAAAGCGTCCTACTTACGCAGTATTTT	CATSESVLLTQYF	TRBV6-6	TRBJ2-3	.	.
TGTGCCAGCAGCTGGGGCGGGGAAAATACGCAGTATTTT	CASSWGGENTQYF	TRBV7-3	TRBJ2-3	.	.
TGTGCCAGCTCATCGAGGGACAGGGATGAGCAGTTCTTC	CASSSRDRDEQFF	TRBV18	TRBJ2-1	once	TRBD1
TGTGCCAGTAGTATAGGGGGGCGACAGGAAAAACTGTTTTTT	CASSIGGRQEKLFF	TRBV19	TRBJ1-4	.	.
TGTGCCAGCAGCCACGGACAGCCTAATCAGCCCCAGCATTTT	CASSHGQPNQPQHF	TRBV7-9	TRBJ1-5	few	.
TGTGCCAGCAAAGGGACCGCAACTAATGAAAAACTGTTTTTT	CASKGTATNEKLFF	TRBV28	TRBJ1-4	.	.
TGTGCCAGCAGTGTCCGGGACAGCAGAGAGACCCAGTACTTC	CASSVRDSRETQYF	TRBV25-1	TRBJ2-5	few	TRBD1
TGTGCCAGCAGCTTGGGGGCGGGGGGAAATTCACCCCTCCACTTT	CASSLGAGGNSPLHF	TRBV7-9	TRBJ1-6	few	.
TGTGCCAGCAGCGACCGGGACAGGGGCTCTTATGGAAACACCATATATTTT	CASSDRDRGSYGNTIYF	TRBV9	TRBJ1-3	.	TRBD1
TGTGCCAGCCCGGCCGTTTCACCCCTCCACTTT	CASPAVSPLHF	TRBV3-1/TRBV3-2	TRBJ1-6	few	.
TGTGCTAGTGGTTTGACTGAAAAAGAGACCCAGTACTTC	CASGLTEKETQYF	TRBV12-5	TRBJ2-5	.	.
TGTGCCAGTAGTCCCCGGCTAGCGGGGGGTCCCTACAATGAGCAGTTCTTC	CASSPRLAGGPYNEQFF	TRBV19	TRBJ2-1	.	TRBD2